This T cell receptor (beta chain) is from a study of blood T cell repertoires in COVID-19. Study information: Donors in the United States, Italy and Spain gave samples during acute or convalescent COVID-19. T cells, B-cell-depleted T cells, or PBMCs provided the cDNA or gDNA that served as material.

This clone was seen more than once but under ten times. In the source study's methods: The authors estimated nucleated cell counts from reference gene primer amplification. Sequencing was performed with immunoSEQ multiplex PCR; in TCRdb, only in-frame clones are kept and a portion is missing. Clonal size and the V and J genes are those of that table, whereas D and trimming came from the DNA. The sample gives over 150,000 clones, around nine tenths of which show up once; less than 3.5% is in the top ten. Trimming removed 8 bases from V and 0 bases from J, with 2 bases in between. The CDR3 length is 11 residues. Germline V gene lookup returns CDR1 MDHEN and CDR2 SYDVKM.

Sequenced: peripheral blood. The TCR was taken from a man aged 40-50 years with active or convalescent COVID-19. The V call is TRBV28, the J call TRBJ1-5; D is unclear. The CDR3 DNA reads as TGTGCCAGCTATAGCAATCAGCCCCAGCATTTT. This encodes CASYSNQPQHF.